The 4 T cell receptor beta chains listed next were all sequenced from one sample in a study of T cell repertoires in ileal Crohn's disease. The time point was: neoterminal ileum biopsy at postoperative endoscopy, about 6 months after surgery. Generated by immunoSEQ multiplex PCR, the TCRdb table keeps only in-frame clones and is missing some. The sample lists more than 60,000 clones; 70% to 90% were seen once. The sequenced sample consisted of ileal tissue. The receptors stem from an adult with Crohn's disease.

The CDR3 DNA follows: TGTGCCAGCAGCTTAGGGAGCGGCGCCTACAATGAGCAGTTCTTC. Protein product: CASSLGSGAYNEQFF. This chain joins TRBV11-3 and TRBJ2-1, with D perhaps matching TRBD2 (5 bases). The CDR3 contains 15 residues. Germline V gene data show CDR1 as SGHNT and CDR2 as YENEEA. V was trimmed by 1 base and J by 2 bases, leaving 9 bases between them.

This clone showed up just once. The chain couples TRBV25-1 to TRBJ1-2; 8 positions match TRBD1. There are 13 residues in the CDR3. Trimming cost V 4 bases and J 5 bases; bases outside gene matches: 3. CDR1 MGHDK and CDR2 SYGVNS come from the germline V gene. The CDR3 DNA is TGTGCCAGCAGTGTAGGACAGGGATATGGCTACACCTTC. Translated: CASSVGQGYGYTF.

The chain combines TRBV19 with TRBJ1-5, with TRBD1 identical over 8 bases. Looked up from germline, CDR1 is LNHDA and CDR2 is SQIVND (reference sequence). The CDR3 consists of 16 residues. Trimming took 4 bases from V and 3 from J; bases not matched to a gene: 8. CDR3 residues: CASSNLQGATNQPQHF. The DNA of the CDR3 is TGTGCCAGTAGTAATCTGCAGGGGGCCACCAATCAGCCCCAGCATTTT.

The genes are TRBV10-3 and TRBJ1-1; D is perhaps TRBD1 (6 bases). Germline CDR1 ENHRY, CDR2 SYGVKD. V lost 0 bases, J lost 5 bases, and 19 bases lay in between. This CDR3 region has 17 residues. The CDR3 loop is CAISESPGHPKQTEAFF. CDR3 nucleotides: TGTGCCATCAGTGAGTCACCGGGACACCCGAAGCAGACTGAAGCTTTCTTT.